A single sample gave rise to the 7 T cell receptor beta chains below, sequenced in a study of T cell responses to AZD1222 COVID-19 vaccine. Assay used: immunoSEQ multiplex PCR; TCRdb lists only in-frame clones, some missing. This table holds some 150,000 clones, roughly 88% found once. Source: peripheral blood, taken 28 days after the second AZD1222 dose. The receptor set was obtained from an adult who received the AZD1222 COVID-19 vaccine.

The CDR3 sequence is CASRASYGNEQFF. Here the CDR3 DNA reads TGTGCCAGCAGGGCTTCTTATGGCAATGAGCAGTTCTTC. J is TRBJ2-1 and V is TRBV25-1, with D hard to call. The CDR3 is 13 amino acids. Trimming took off 6 bases at V and 6 bases at J, with 12 bases between the two ends. Germline-derived CDR1 and CDR2 are MGHDK and SYGVNS.

The V gene is TRBV10-2, the J gene TRBJ1-5; D remains ambiguous. Trimming stripped 4 bases from V and 0 bases from J, with 7 bases between. The CDR3 is made up of 14 amino acids. CDR1 and CDR2 from the germline V gene are WSHSY and SAAADI. The CDR3 DNA follows: TGCGCCAGCAGTGCGGCCCTTAGCAATCAGCCCCAGCATTTT. The encoded protein is CASSAALSNQPQHF.

This rearrangement joins TRBV23-1 to TRBJ1-1; 12 nucleotides match TRBD1. TRBV23-1 is flagged as an ORF with uncertain function. There are 15 residues in the CDR3. The V and J ends lost 9 bases and 2 bases, in that order; junction bases with no gene match: 7. The CDR3, as DNA: TGCGCCAGAACGGGACAGGGGGCGTTCAACACTGAAGCTTTCTTT. Translating it yields CARTGQGAFNTEAFF.

This clone has only one observation. Written as DNA, the CDR3 is TGTGCCAGCAGCCCACCGGGACTAGCGTATGGGGCCAACGTCCTGACTTTC. This codes for CASSPPGLAYGANVLTF. The V and J genes are TRBV7-3 and TRBJ2-6; the match to TRBD2 covers 10 bases. Losses at the gene ends were 5 bases for V and 3 bases for J; bases not matched to a gene: 7. Germline V gene data show CDR1 as SGHTA and CDR2 as FQGTGA. The CDR3 extends over 17 amino acids. The variable domain in full, completed from reference TRBV7-3 and TRBJ2-6, reads GAGVSQTPSNKVTEKGKYVELRCDPISGHTALYWYRQSLGQGPEFLIYFQGTGAADDSGLPNDRFFAVRPEGSVSTLKIQRTERGDSAVYLCASSPPGLAYGANVLTFGAGSRLTVL.

This chain connects TRBV7-9 to TRBJ1-5, with TRBD1 matching over 8 bases. The CDR3 runs 17 residues. With 5 bases clipped from V and 2 bases from J, the junction kept 11 bases outside the gene matches. Per the germline V gene, CDR1 is SEHNR and CDR2 is FQNEAQ (reference sequence). CDR3 nucleotide sequence: TGTGCCAGCAGCCTAGGGGGTCAGGGGGCCGGCAATCAGCCCCAGCATTTT. Its protein product is CASSLGGQGAGNQPQHF.

The rearrangement uses TRBV18 and TRBJ2-7, with 10 positions matching TRBD1. Germline CDR1 reads KGHSH; CDR2 reads LQKENI. This CDR3 spans 14 amino acids. V shed 3 bases, J shed 6 bases, and the junction held 5 bases outside the gene matches. Here the CDR3 reads CASSPLGTGVEQYF. In DNA, the CDR3 is TGTGCCAGCTCACCGCTTGGGACAGGGGTCGAGCAGTACTTC.

The V call is TRBV7-2, the J call TRBJ1-1; 7 nucleotides match TRBD1. Germline trimming cut 4 bases from V and 10 bases from J; bases unmatched to any gene: 9. CDR3 length: 13 residues. The germline CDR1 and CDR2 sequences are SGHTA and FQGNSA. As DNA, the CDR3 is TGTGCCAGCAGCTCCGACAGGGCAGGGGGAGCTTTCTTT. The encoded protein is CASSSDRAGGAFF.